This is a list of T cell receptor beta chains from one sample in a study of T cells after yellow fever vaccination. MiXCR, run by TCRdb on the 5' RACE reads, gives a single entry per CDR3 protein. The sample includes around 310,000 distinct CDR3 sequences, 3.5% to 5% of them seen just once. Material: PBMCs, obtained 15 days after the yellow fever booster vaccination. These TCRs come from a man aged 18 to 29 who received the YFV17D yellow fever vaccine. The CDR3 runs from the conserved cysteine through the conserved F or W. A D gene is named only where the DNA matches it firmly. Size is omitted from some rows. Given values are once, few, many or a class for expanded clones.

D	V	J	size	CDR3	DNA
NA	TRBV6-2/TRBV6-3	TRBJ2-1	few	CASSYSVNEQFF	TGTGCCAGCAGTTACTCGGTAAATGAGCAGTTCTTC
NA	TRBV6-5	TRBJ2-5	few	CASSYQRGGGGTQYF	TGTGCCAGCAGTTACCAGCGTGGCGGAGGCGGGACCCAGTACTTC
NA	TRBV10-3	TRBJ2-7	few	CAISEQGNEQYF	TGTGCCATCAGTGAGCAGGGTAACGAGCAGTACTTC
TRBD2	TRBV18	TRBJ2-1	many	CASSLLAGGSHEQFF	TGTGCCAGCTCACTCCTGGCGGGGGGCTCGCATGAGCAGTTCTTC
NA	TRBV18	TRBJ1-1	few	CASSRTDSMNTEAFF	TGTGCCAGCTCACGAACTGACAGCATGAACACTGAAGCTTTCTTT
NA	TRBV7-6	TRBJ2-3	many	CASSHGTDTQYF	TGTGCCAGCAGTCACGGGACAGATACGCAGTATTTT
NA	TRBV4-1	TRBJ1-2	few	CASSQEWPSLSYGYTF	TGCGCCAGCAGCCAAGAATGGCCGTCCTTGAGCTATGGCTACACCTTC
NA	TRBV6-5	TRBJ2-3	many	CASRTGLRTGDTQYF	TGTGCCAGCAGGACGGGACTCCGGACGGGGGATACGCAGTATTTT
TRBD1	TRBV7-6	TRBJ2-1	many	CASSGQGMGEQFF	TGTGCCAGCAGCGGACAGGGGATGGGTGAGCAGTTCTTC
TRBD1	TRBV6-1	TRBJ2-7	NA	CASSEPRQGAYEQYF	TGTGCCAGCAGTGAGCCCCGACAGGGCGCCTACGAGCAGTACTTC
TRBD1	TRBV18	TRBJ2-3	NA	CASSLTGTGRDTQYF	TGTGCCAGCTCGCTTACCGGGACAGGCCGGGATACGCAGTATTTT
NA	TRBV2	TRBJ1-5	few	CAGGRDYQPQHF	TGTGCCGGGGGAAGGGACTATCAGCCCCAGCATTTT
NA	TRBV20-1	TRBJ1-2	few	CSARGQVNTYGYTF	TGCAGTGCTAGAGGACAGGTGAACACCTATGGCTACACCTTC
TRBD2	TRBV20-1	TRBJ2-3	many	CSARVGSGGTDTQYF	TGCAGTGCTAGAGTTGGTAGCGGGGGAACAGATACGCAGTATTTT
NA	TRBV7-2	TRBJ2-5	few	CASSLPRGGETQYF	TGTGCCAGCAGCTTACCCAGGGGTGGGGAGACCCAGTACTTC
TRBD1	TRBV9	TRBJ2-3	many	CASTQQGARDTQYF	TGTGCCAGCACCCAACAGGGGGCGAGGGATACGCAGTATTTT
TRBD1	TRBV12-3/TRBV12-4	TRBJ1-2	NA	CASSFGTGTRGYTF	TGTGCCAGCAGTTTTGGGACAGGGACACGTGGCTACACCTTC
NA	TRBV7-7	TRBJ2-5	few	CASSARFGGQETQYF	TGTGCTAGCAGCGCCCGGTTTGGGGGTCAAGAGACCCAGTACTTC
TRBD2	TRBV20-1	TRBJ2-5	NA	CSAPGLATWETQYF	TGCAGTGCTCCGGGACTAGCGACTTGGGAGACCCAGTACTTC
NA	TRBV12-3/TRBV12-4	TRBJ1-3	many	CASILFSGNTIYF	TGTGCCAGCATTCTTTTCTCTGGAAACACCATATATTTT
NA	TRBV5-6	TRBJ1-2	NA	CASSLEWKSYGYTF	TGTGCCAGCAGCTTGGAATGGAAGTCCTATGGCTACACCTTC
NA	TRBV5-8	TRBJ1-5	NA	CASSSDSSYSNQPQHF	TGTGCCAGCAGCTCGGACAGTTCCTATAGCAATCAGCCCCAGCATTTT
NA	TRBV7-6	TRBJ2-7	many	CASSSGPPREQYF	TGTGCCAGCAGCTCGGGGCCCCCAAGGGAGCAGTACTTC
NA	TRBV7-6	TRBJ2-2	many	CASSSGTNTGELFF	TGTGCCAGCAGCTCGGGGACTAACACCGGGGAGCTGTTTTTT
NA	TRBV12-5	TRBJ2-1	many	CASGEKTEQFF	TGTGCTAGTGGTGAAAAGACTGAGCAGTTCTTC
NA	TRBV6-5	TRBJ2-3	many	CASRPPGSTDTQYF	TGTGCCAGCAGACCCCCGGGCAGCACAGATACGCAGTATTTT
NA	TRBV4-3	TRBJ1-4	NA	CASSRHEKLFF	TGCGCCAGCAGCCGGCACGAAAAACTGTTTTTT
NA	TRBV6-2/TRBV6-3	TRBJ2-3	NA	CASRTPGRPMYTQYF	TGTGCCAGCAGAACCCCGGGCCGCCCCATGTATACGCAGTATTTT
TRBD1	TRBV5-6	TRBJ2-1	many	CASTLDRVNEQFF	TGTGCCAGCACCCTGGACAGGGTCAATGAGCAGTTCTTC
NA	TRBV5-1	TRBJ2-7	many	CASSFDPLTDSYEQYF	TGCGCCAGCAGCTTTGACCCCCTGACAGACTCCTACGAGCAGTACTTC
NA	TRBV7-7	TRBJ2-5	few	CASSLGGDSQETQYF	TGTGCTAGCAGCTTAGGCGGCGATAGCCAAGAGACCCAGTACTTC
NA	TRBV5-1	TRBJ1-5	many	CASSTNPGSDQPQHF	TGCGCCAGCAGCACGAACCCAGGGTCGGATCAGCCCCAGCATTTT
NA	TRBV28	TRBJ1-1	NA	CASSLMGGGTEAFF	TGTGCCAGCAGTTTAATGGGAGGGGGCACTGAAGCTTTCTTT
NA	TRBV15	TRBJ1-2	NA	CATSRGVEAWDNYGYTF	TGTGCCACCAGCAGAGGGGTCGAAGCCTGGGATAACTATGGCTACACCTTC
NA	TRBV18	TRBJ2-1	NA	CASSPLQGSYNEQFF	TGTGCCAGCTCACCACTTCAGGGATCCTACAATGAGCAGTTCTTC
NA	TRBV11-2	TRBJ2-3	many	CASSLVMGLFSTDTQYF	TGTGCCAGCAGCTTAGTGATGGGTCTCTTTAGCACAGATACGCAGTATTTT
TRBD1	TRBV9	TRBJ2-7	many	CASSGGQGLGEQYF	TGTGCCAGCAGCGGCGGACAGGGATTGGGTGAGCAGTACTTC
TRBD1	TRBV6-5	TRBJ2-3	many	CASSMGTGGAFTQYF	TGTGCCAGCAGTATGGGGACAGGGGGCGCGTTTACGCAGTATTTT
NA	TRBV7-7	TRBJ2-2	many	CASSWTDNTGELFF	TGTGCTAGCAGCTGGACCGATAACACCGGGGAGCTGTTTTTT
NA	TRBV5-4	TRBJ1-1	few	CASSLIGTMNTEAFF	TGTGCCAGCAGCTTGATAGGGACCATGAACACTGAAGCTTTCTTT
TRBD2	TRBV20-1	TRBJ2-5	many	CSARLRRLAGLQETQYF	TGCAGTGCTAGACTCAGGAGGCTAGCGGGGCTGCAAGAGACCCAGTACTTC
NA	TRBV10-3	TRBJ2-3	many	CAISRQGKVVADTQYF	TGTGCCATCAGCCGCCAGGGTAAAGTTGTTGCAGATACGCAGTATTTT
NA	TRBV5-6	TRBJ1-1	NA	CASRYLRGYNTEAFF	TGTGCCAGCAGGTACCTCAGGGGATACAACACTGAAGCTTTCTTT
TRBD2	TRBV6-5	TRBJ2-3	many	CASRNIAGDLTDTQYF	TGTGCCAGCAGAAATATAGCGGGGGACCTCACAGATACGCAGTATTTT
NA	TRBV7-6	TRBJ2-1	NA	CASSSAVRGNEQFF	TGTGCCAGCAGCTCTGCCGTCCGGGGCAATGAGCAGTTCTTC
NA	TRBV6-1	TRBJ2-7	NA	CASSMGEQYF	TGTGCCAGCAGTATGGGTGAGCAGTACTTC
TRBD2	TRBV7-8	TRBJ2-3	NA	CASSWTGLAGPDTQYF	TGTGCCAGCAGCTGGACGGGACTAGCGGGGCCAGATACGCAGTATTTT
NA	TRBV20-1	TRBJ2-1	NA	CSASVFPAYNEQFF	TGCAGTGCTAGTGTCTTTCCCGCCTACAATGAGCAGTTCTTC